One and the same sample provided the 9 T cell receptor beta chains below, sequenced in a study of human T cells and chemical hapten exposure. One entry per CDR3 protein, called by TCRdb with MiXCR from the RACE reads. Seen here are a few hundred thousand distinct CDR3 sequences, about 8.6% observed once, and the top ten hold 2% to 3%. The sample's time point: pre-sensitization, week 0. Indicated treatment: therapeutic diphenylcyclopropenone sensitization with weekly scalp DPC. The sample in question was whole blood, obtained in connection with sensitization to the hapten diphenylcyclopropenone (DPC). All receptors come from a woman between 40 and 55 years old with alopecia areata. Some clones in this sample may be carry-over from other donors' samples.

The chain carries TRBV20-1 and TRBJ2-3, with TRBD1 matching 7 bases. Germline CDR1 reads DFQATT; CDR2 reads SNEGSKA (reference sequence). The CDR3 has 15 residues. V was pared by 3 bases and J by 8 bases, with 14 bases of the junction left unmatched. CDR3 in amino acids: CSASYRDRPSGTQYF. The CDR3 region has the DNA TGCAGTGCTAGTTACCGGGACAGACCTAGTGGTACGCAGTATTTT.

In regard to this clonotype: One junction end does not reproduce the germline sequence, and a read error may be involved. This sequence joins TRBV5-1 and TRBJ2-2; TRBD2 might be the D (5 bases). CDR1 is SGHRS and CDR2 is YFSETQ in the germline V gene. This CDR3 is 15 amino acids long. The CDR3: CASSLSASVTGELLF. Here the CDR3 DNA reads TGCGCCAGCAGCTTAAGTGCCTCCGTGACCGGGGAGCTGCTTTTT.

J is TRBJ2-1 and V is TRBV27; D remains ambiguous. V was trimmed by 4 bases and J by 7 bases, leaving 14 bases between them. Germline values: CDR1 MNHEY, CDR2 SMNVEV (reference sequence). The CDR3 runs 14 residues. The CDR3 region is CASSSVLRRNEQFF. In nucleotides, the CDR3 is TGTGCCAGCAGTTCCGTACTGAGGCGGAATGAGCAGTTCTTC.

V is TRBV4-3 and J is TRBJ2-7; 9 bases match TRBD2. There are 17 residues in the CDR3. Germline CDR1 is LGHNA and CDR2 is YSLEER. V was pared by 0 bases and J by 3 bases, with 9 bases of the junction left unmatched. Here the CDR3 DNA reads TGCGCCAGCAGCCAAGATCATTCTAGCGGGACTTTCTACGAGCAGTACTTC. Its protein product is CASSQDHSSGTFYEQYF.

This clonotype has a count of ten or more. V is TRBV28 and J is TRBJ2-5; D is perhaps TRBD2 (7 bases). Germline-derived CDR1 and CDR2 are MDHEN and SYDVKM. V was clipped by 8 bases and J by 4 bases, with 17 bases between them. The CDR3 is 14 amino acids. The CDR3 DNA reads as TGTGCCAGCTCAGGGGCGGGGAGGGCAGAGACCCAGTACTTC. The encoded protein is CASSGAGRAETQYF.

This clonotype was seen many times. The genes are TRBV12-3 or TRBV12-4 and TRBJ1-1, with a tentative D call TRBD1 (5 bases). V was shortened by 6 bases and J by 8 bases, with 10 bases between the two germline ends. CDR3 size: 11 residues. The CDR3 DNA follows: TGTGCCAGCAGGTCTCGGGGGGAAGCTTTCTTT. Protein sequence: CASRSRGEAFF.

J is TRBJ1-1 and V is TRBV20-1; a weak D match, TRBD1 (6 bases). This CDR3 has 13 residues. The germline CDR1 and CDR2 sequences are DFQATT and SNEGSKA (reference sequence). Trimming removed 7 bases at V and 0 bases at J, with 12 bases between. CDR3 in DNA: TGCAGTGGTGGAGACAGGTTGAACACTGAAGCTTTCTTT. It codes for CSGGDRLNTEAFF.

This chain uses TRBV6-5 with TRBJ2-7; TRBD2 aligns across 11 bases. The germline V gene has CDR1 MNHEY and CDR2 SVGAGI. This CDR3 contains 14 residues. V lost 4 bases, J lost 7 bases, and 6 bases stayed unmatched. This chain's CDR3 is CASSLTSGDGEQYF. The CDR3 DNA is TGTGCCAGCAGTTTGACTAGCGGGGATGGGGAGCAGTACTTC.

Only a few counts were recorded for this clonotype. The gene calls are TRBV6-5 and TRBJ2-5; TRBD1 agrees at 12 bases. The CDR3 sequence is 19 residues long. The ends lost 6 bases at V and 1 base at J; junction bases unmatched: 15. The germline CDR1 and CDR2 sequences are MNHEY and SVGAGI. CDR3 nucleotides: TGTGCCAGCAGGACGGGAGTGTTCGGGACAGGGGGCATCCAAGAGACCCAGTACTTC. Encoded protein: CASRTGVFGTGGIQETQYF.